These 7 T cell receptor beta chains came from one sample sequenced in a study of blood T cell repertoires in COVID-19. Only in-frame clones appear in the TCRdb table, and some are missing; sequencing was by immunoSEQ multiplex PCR. The profile shows 40,000 to 50,000 clones, roughly 89% of them singletons. Input material: peripheral blood. The receptor set was obtained from a man in his fifties with active COVID-19.

This chain uses TRBV25-1 with TRBJ2-6; TRBD1 is a possible D gene (6 bases). The CDR3 is made up of 18 amino acids. Germline V CDR1 and CDR2: MGHDK, SYGVNS. The germline V and J ends were trimmed by 4 bases and 0 bases, with 16 bases remaining between them. CDR3 in DNA: TGTGCCAGCAGTGGTTGGACGGACAGCTCCTCTGGGGCCAACGTCCTGACTTTC. Protein: CASSGWTDSSSGANVLTF.

This chain links TRBV20-1 with TRBJ1-5, with D possibly TRBD1 on 5 matching bases. Germline V lookup: CDR1 DFQATT, CDR2 SNEGSKA (reference sequence). The CDR3 consists of 13 residues. V lost 3 bases, J lost 1 base, and 7 bases lay in between. CDR3 loop: CSASGASNQPQHF. CDR3 sequence (DNA): TGCAGTGCTAGTGGGGCCAGCAATCAGCCCCAGCATTTT.

V usage is TRBV19 and J usage is TRBJ2-4; 7 nucleotides align to TRBD1. The V and J ends lost 0 bases and 1 base, in that order; junction bases with no gene match: 0. There are 15 residues in the CDR3. From germline, CDR1 is LNHDA and CDR2 SQIVND (reference sequence). Written as DNA, the CDR3 is TGTGCCAGTAGTATAGACAGGGGGGCCAAAAACATTCAGTACTTC. It encodes CASSIDRGAKNIQYF. The full variable domain, completed using reference TRBV19 and TRBJ2-4, is DGGITQSPKYLFRKEGQNVTLSCEQNLNHDAMYWYRQDPGQGLRLIYYSQIVNDFQKGDIAEGYSVSREKKESFPLTVTSAQKNPTAFYLCASSIDRGAKNIQYFGAGTRLSVL.

This chain uses TRBV30 with TRBJ2-2; D is unresolved. The germline V gene has CDR1 GTSNPN and CDR2 SVGIG (reference sequence). The CDR3 has 14 residues. V lost 0 bases and J 6 bases, leaving 11 bases between the germline ends. The CDR3 DNA reads TGTGCCTGGAGTGTACGCGAGGTCCCCGGGGAGCTGTTTTTT. Residues: CAWSVREVPGELFF. Looking up the rest from reference TRBV30 and TRBJ2-2 gives the full variable domain: SQTIHQWPATLVQPVGSPLSLECTVEGTSNPNLYWYRQAAGRGLQLLFYSVGIGQISSEVPQNLSASRPQDRQFILSSKKLLLSDSGFYLCAWSVREVPGELFFGEGSRLTVL.

The V call is TRBV10-1, the J call TRBJ2-2; 9 nucleotides match TRBD2. V dropped 8 bases and J dropped 4; count of bases not matched to a gene: 5. Germline V lookup: CDR1 WNHNN, CDR2 SYGVQD (reference sequence). This CDR3 region has 14 residues. In DNA, the CDR3 is TGCGCCAGCGTGGGGACTAGCTTCACCGGGGAGCTGTTTTTT. Translating gives CASVGTSFTGELFF.

This clone was seen more than once but under ten times. Here the CDR3 reads CSVEAGLARNEQFF. In nucleotides, the CDR3 is TGCAGCGTTGAAGCGGGACTAGCTCGCAATGAGCAGTTCTTC. The V gene is TRBV29-1, the J gene TRBJ2-1; 9 bases fit TRBD2. Trimming removed 1 base from V and 6 bases from J; junction bases left unmatched: 4. The CDR3 is made up of 14 amino acids. In germline, CDR1 is SQVTM, CDR2 ANQGSEA.

V gene TRBV19 combines with J gene TRBJ2-7, with D tentatively TRBD1 (6 bases). The germline V and J ends were trimmed by 1 base and 0 bases, with 10 bases remaining between them. The CDR3 is 15 residues long. CDR1 LNHDA and CDR2 SQIVND come from the germline V gene (reference sequence). CDR3 in DNA: TGTGCCAGTAGTATAGCCGGGACAAACTCCTACGAGCAGTACTTC. Translated, it gives CASSIAGTNSYEQYF.